What follows describes a single T cell receptor beta chain. CDR3 size: 15 residues. Deletions cut 2 bases from V and 6 bases from J, with 11 bases between. Germline CDR1 is PRHDT and CDR2 is FYEKMQ (reference sequence). This sample was included in a study of identical twins. TCRdb redid the calling of the 5' RACE reads with MiXCR, one entry per CDR3 protein. The sample holds about 890,000 distinct CDR3 sequences; about 12% are singletons and the top ten take under 2%. The same sample was also studied in work on yellow fever vaccine responses in identical twins.

V usage is TRBV13 and J usage is TRBJ2-6; D uncertain. Sequencing was performed on PBMCs. This clonotype originated in a woman between 18 and 30 years old in good health. The CDR3 nucleotides are TGTGCCAGCAGCTTAAACACACAAGAGGCCAACGTCCTGACTTTC. Its translation is CASSLNTQEANVLTF.